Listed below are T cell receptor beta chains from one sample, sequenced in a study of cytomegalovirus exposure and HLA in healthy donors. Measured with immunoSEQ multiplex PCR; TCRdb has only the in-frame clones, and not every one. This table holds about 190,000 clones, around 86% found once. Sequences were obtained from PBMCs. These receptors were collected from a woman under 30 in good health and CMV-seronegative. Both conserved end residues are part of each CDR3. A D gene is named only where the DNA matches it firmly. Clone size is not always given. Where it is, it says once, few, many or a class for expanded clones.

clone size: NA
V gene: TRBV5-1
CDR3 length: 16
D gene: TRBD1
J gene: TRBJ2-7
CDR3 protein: CASSAIPGQDSYEQYF
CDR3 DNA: TGCGCCAGCAGCGCGATCCCGGGACAGGACTCCTACGAGCAGTACTTC

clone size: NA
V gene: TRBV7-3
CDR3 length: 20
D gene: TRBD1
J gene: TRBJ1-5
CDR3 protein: CASRTKDGEEGAYSNQPQHF
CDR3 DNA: TGTGCCAGCAGAACGAAGGATGGCGAGGAGGGGGCCTATAGCAATCAGCCCCAGCATTTT

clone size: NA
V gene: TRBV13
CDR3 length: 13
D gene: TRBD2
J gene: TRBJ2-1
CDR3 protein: CASSLVREAEQFF
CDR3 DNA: TGTGCCAGCAGCTTAGTGCGGGAGGCTGAGCAGTTCTTC

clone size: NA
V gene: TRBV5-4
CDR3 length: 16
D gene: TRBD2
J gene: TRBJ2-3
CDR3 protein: CASSLVAGGMTDTQYF
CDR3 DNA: TGTGCCAGCAGCTTGGTCGCGGGAGGGATGACAGATACGCAGTATTTT

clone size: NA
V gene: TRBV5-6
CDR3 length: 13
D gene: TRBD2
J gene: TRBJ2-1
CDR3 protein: CASTLAGGEEQFF
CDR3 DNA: TGTGCCAGCACCCTGGCGGGGGGGGAGGAGCAGTTCTTC

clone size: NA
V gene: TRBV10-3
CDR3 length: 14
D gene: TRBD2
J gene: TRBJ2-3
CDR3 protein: CAISRGGVTDTQYF
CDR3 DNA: TGTGCCATCAGCCGGGGGGGCGTCACAGATACGCAGTATTTT

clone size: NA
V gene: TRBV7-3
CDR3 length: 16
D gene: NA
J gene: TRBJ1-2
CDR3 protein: CASSLIGGAGEEGYTF
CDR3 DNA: TGTGCCAGCAGCTTAATTGGAGGAGCGGGGGAAGAGGGCTACACCTTC

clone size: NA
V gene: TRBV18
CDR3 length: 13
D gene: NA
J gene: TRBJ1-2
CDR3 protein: CASSLGQEYGYTF
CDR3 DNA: TGTGCCAGCTCACTTGGACAAGAATATGGCTACACCTTC

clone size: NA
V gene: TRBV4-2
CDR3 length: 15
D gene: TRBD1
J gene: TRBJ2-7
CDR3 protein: CASSPGTGIMYEQYF
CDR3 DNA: TGTGCCAGCAGCCCGGGGACAGGGATCATGTACGAGCAGTACTTC

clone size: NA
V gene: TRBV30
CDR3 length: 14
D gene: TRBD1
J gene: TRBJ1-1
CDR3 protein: CACQGDSANTEAFF
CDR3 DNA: TGTGCCTGCCAAGGGGACAGTGCGAACACTGAAGCTTTCTTT

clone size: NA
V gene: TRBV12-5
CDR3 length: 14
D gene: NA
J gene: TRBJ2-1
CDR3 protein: CASGLQQAYNEQFF
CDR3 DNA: TGTGCTAGTGGTTTGCAACAGGCCTACAATGAGCAGTTCTTC

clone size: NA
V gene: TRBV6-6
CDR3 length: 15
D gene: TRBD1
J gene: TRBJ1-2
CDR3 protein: CASSYPGQGNYGYTF
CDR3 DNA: TGTGCCAGCAGTTATCCCGGACAGGGAAATTATGGCTACACCTTC

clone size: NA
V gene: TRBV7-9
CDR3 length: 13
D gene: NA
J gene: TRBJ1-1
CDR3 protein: CASSLVSSTEAFF
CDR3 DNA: TGTGCCAGCAGCTTAGTGTCTAGCACTGAAGCTTTCTTT

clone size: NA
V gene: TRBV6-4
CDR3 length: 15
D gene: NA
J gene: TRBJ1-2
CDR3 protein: CASSDAQIRDYGYTF
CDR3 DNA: TGTGCCAGCAGTGACGCCCAGATCCGTGACTATGGCTACACCTTC

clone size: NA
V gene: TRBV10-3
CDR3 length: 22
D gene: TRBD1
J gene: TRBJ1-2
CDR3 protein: CAISRGTGLAALTSSDNYGYTF
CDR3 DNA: TGTGCCATCAGTCGCGGGACAGGTCTGGCGGCTCTAACGTCCTCCGATAACTATGGCTACACCTTC

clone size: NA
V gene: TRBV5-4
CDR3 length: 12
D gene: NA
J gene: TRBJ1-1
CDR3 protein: CASSLTGFEAFF
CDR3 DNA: TGTGCCAGCAGCTTGACGGGTTTTGAAGCTTTCTTT

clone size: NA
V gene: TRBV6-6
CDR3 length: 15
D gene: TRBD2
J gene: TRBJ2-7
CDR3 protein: CASSPRGGSSYEQYF
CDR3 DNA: TGTGCCAGCAGCCCCCGCGGCGGGAGCTCCTACGAGCAGTACTTC

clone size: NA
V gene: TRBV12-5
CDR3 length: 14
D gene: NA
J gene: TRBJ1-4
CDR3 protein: CASGFRATNEKLFF
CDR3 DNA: TGTGCTAGTGGTTTTAGAGCGACTAATGAAAAACTGTTTTTT

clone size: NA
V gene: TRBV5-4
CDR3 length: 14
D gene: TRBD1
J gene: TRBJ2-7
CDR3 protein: CASSPVGQGYEQYF
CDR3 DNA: TGTGCCAGCAGCCCCGTCGGACAGGGTTACGAGCAGTACTTC

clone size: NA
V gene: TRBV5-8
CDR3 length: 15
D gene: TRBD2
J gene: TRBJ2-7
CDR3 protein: CASSPTSGRSYEQYF
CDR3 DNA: TGTGCCAGCAGCCCTACTAGCGGGAGGTCCTACGAGCAGTACTTC

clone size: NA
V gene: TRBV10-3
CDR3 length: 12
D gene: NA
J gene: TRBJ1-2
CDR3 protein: CAISQEVYGYTF
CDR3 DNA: TGTGCCATCAGTCAGGAGGTCTATGGCTACACCTTC

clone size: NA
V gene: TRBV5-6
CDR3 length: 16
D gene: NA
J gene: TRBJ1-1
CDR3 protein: CASSPDGFGRASEAFF
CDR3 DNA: TGTGCCAGCAGCCCGGATGGTTTCGGGCGGGCCTCTGAAGCTTTCTTT

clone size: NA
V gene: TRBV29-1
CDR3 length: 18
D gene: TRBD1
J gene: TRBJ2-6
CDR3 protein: CSVEIPGTGGPGANVLTF
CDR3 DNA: TGCAGCGTTGAGATACCCGGGACAGGGGGTCCTGGGGCCAACGTCCTGACTTTC

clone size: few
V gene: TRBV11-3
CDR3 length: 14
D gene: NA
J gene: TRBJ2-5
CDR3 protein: CASSPKTGVETQYF
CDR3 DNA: TGTGCCAGCAGCCCCAAGACGGGGGTGGAGACCCAGTACTTC

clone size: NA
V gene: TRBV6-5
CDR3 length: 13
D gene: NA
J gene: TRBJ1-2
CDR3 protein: CASTYRVDYGYTF
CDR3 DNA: TGTGCCAGCACCTACAGGGTGGACTATGGCTACACCTTC

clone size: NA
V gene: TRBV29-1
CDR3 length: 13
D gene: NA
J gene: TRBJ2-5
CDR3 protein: CSGYTGKGETQYF
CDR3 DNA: TGCAGCGGATATACAGGGAAAGGAGAGACCCAGTACTTC

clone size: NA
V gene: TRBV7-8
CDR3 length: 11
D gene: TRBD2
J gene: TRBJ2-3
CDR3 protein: CASSRGGEQYF
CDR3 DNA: TGTGCCAGCAGCCGCGGGGGGGAGCAGTATTTT

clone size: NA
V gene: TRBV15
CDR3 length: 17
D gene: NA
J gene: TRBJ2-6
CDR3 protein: CATSRASDSSGANVLTF
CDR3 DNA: TGTGCCACCAGCAGAGCCTCCGACAGCTCTGGGGCCAACGTCCTGACTTTC

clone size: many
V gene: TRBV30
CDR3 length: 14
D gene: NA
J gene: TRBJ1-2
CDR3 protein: CAWTDSPADYGYTF
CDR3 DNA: TGTGCCTGGACGGACAGCCCGGCGGACTATGGCTACACCTTC

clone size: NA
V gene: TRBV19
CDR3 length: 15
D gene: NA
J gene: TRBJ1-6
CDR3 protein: CASSQGDDYNSPLHF
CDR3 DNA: TGTGCCAGTAGCCAAGGGGATGATTATAATTCACCCCTCCACTTT

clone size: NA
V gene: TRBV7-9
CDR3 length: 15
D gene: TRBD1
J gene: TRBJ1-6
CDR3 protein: CASSLGQGAFSPLHF
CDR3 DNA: TGTGCCAGCAGCCTCGGACAGGGGGCTTTTTCACCCCTCCACTTT

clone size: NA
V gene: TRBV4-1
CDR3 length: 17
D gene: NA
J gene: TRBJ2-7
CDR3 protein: CASSQTVDSPALYEQYF
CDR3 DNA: TGCGCCAGCAGCCAAACCGTGGACTCTCCTGCCCTCTACGAGCAGTACTTC

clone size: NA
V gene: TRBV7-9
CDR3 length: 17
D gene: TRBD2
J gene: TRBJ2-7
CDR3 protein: CASILIPGGDTTYEQYF
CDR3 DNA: TGTGCCAGCATCCTTATCCCGGGAGGGGACACTACCTACGAGCAGTACTTC

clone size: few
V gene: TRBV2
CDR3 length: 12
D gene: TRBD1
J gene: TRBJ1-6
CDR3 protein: CANRQGNSPLHF
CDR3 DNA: TGTGCCAACCGACAGGGTAATTCACCCCTCCACTTT

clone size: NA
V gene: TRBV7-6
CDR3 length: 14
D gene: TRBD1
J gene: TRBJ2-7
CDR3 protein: CASSLDDRGYEQYF
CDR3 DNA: TGTGCCAGCAGCTTAGACGACAGGGGTTACGAGCAGTACTTC

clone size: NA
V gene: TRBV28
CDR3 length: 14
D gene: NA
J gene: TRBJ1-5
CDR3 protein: CASSLTGNNQPQHF
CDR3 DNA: TGTGCCAGCAGCCTAACAGGGAATAATCAGCCCCAGCATTTT

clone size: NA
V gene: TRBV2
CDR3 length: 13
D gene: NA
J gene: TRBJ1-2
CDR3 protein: CASREDRINGYTF
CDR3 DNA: TGTGCCAGCAGAGAGGACAGAATAAATGGCTACACCTTC

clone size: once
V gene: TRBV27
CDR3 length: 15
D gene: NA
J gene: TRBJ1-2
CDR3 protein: CASTLSGEVPGGYTF
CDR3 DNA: TGTGCCAGCACCCTCTCAGGGGAAGTCCCGGGAGGCTACACCTTC

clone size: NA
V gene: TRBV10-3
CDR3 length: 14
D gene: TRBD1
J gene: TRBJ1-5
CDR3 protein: CAISGETGGQPQHF
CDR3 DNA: TGTGCCATCAGTGGGGAGACAGGGGGTCAGCCCCAGCATTTT

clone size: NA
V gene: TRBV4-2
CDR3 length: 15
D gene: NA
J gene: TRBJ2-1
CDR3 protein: CASSQGTGDYNEQFF
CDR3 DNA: TGTGCCAGCAGCCAAGGGACGGGGGACTACAATGAGCAGTTCTTC

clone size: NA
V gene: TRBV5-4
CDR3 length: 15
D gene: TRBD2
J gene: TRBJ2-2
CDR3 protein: CASSSLAGDTGELFF
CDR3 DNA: TGTGCCAGCAGCTCCCTAGCGGGGGACACCGGGGAGCTGTTTTTT

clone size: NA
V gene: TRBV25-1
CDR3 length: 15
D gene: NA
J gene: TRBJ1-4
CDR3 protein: CASSDSGSTNEKLFF
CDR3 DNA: TGTGCCAGCAGTGATTCAGGTTCAACTAATGAAAAACTGTTTTTT

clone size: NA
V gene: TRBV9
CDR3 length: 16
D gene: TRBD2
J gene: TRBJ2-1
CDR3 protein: CASSGLPGLAYNEQFF
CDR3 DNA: TGTGCCAGCAGCGGGTTACCGGGACTAGCCTACAATGAGCAGTTCTTC

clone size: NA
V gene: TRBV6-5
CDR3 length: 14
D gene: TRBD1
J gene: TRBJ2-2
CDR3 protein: CASTKGTAVQELFF
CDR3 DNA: TGTGCCAGCACCAAGGGGACAGCCGTCCAGGAGCTGTTTTTT

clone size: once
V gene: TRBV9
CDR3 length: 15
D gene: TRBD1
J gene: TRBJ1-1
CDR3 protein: CASSPQGQGLSQAFF
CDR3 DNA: TGTGCCAGCAGCCCCCAAGGACAGGGGCTCTCTCAAGCTTTCTTT

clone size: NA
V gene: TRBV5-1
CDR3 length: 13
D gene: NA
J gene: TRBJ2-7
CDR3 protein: CASSFRLPYEQYF
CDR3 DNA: TGCGCCAGCAGCTTTAGACTACCCTACGAGCAGTACTTC

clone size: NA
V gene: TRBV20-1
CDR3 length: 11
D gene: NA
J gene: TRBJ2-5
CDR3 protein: CSAQSQETQYF
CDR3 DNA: TGCAGTGCCCAGTCCCAAGAGACCCAGTACTTC